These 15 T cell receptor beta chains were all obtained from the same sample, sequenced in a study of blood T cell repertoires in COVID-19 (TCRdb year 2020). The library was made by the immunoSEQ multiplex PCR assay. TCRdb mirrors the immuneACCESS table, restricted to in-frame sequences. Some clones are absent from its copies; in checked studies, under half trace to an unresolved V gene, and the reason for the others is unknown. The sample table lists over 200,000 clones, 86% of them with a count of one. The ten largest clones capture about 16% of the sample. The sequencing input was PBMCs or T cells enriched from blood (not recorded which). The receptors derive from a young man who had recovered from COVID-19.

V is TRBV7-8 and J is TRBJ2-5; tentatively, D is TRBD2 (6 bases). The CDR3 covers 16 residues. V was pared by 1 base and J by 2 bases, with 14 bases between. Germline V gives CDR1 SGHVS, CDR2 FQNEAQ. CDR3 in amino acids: CASSLGSWGVQETQYF. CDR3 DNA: TGTGCCAGCAGCTTAGGATCGTGGGGGGTGCAAGAGACCCAGTACTTC.

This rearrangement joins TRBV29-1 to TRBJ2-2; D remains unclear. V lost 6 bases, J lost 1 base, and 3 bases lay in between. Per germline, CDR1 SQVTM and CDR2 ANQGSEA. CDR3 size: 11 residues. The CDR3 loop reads CSVQNTGELFF. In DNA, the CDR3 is TGCAGCGTCCAGAACACCGGGGAGCTGTTTTTT.

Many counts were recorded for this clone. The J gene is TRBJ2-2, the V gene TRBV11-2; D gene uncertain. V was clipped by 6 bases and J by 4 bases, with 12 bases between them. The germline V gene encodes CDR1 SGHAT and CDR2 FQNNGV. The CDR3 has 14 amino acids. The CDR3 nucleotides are TGTGCCAGCAGTTTTCCGAAGCGCACCGGGGAGCTGTTTTTT. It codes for CASSFPKRTGELFF. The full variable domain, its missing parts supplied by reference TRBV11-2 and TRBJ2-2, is EAGVAQSPRYKIIEKRQSVAFWCNPISGHATLYWYQQILGQGPKLLIQFQNNGVVDDSQLPKDRFSAERLKGVDSTLKIQPAKLEDSAVYLCASSFPKRTGELFFGEGSRLTVL.

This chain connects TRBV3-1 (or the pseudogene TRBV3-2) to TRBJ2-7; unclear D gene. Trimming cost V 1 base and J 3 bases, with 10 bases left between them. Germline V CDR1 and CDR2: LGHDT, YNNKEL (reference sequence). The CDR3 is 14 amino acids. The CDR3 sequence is CASSQGGVGYEQYF. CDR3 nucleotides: TGTGCCAGCAGCCAAGGTGGAGTGGGCTACGAGCAGTACTTC.

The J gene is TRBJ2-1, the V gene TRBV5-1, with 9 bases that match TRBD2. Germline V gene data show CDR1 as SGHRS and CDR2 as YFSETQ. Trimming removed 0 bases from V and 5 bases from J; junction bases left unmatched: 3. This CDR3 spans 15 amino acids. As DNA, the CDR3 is TGCGCCAGCAGCTTGGGGGGGACTAGCAACAATGAGCAGTTCTTC. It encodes CASSLGGTSNNEQFF.

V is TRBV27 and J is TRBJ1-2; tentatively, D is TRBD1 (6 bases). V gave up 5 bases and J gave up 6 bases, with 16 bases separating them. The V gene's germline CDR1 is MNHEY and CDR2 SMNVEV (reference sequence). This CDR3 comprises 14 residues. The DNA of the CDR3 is TGTGCCAGCAGTGTGTTCGCGGGGGGCCATGGCTACACCTTC. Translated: CASSVFAGGHGYTF.

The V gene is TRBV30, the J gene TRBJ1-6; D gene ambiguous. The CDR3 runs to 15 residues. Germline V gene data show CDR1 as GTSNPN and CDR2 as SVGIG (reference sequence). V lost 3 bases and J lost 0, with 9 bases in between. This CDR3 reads CAWSAGSSYNSPLHF. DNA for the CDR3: TGTGCCTGGAGCGCAGGAAGCTCCTATAATTCACCCCTCCACTTT. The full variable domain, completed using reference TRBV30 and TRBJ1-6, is SQTIHQWPATLVQPVGSPLSLECTVEGTSNPNLYWYRQAAGRGLQLLFYSVGIGQISSEVPQNLSASRPQDRQFILSSKKLLLSDSGFYLCAWSAGSSYNSPLHFGNGTRLTVT.

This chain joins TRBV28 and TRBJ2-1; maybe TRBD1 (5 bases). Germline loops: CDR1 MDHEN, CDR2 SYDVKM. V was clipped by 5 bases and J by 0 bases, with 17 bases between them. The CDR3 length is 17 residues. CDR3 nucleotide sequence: TGTGCCAGCAGTATGCTGTTGGGGCGCAGCTCCTACAATGAGCAGTTCTTC. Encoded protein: CASSMLLGRSSYNEQFF.

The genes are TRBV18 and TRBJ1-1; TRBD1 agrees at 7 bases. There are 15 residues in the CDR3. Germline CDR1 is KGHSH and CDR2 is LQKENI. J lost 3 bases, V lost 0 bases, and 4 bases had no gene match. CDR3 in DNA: TGTGCCAGCTCACCACCGCGTACAGGGGACACTGAAGCTTTCTTT. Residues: CASSPPRTGDTEAFF.

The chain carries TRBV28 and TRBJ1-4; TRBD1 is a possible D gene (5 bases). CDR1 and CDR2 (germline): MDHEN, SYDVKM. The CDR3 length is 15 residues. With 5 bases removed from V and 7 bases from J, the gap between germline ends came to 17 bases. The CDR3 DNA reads TGTGCCAGCAGTACCCGACAGAGTTCGAGTGAAAAACTGTTTTTT. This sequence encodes CASSTRQSSSEKLFF.

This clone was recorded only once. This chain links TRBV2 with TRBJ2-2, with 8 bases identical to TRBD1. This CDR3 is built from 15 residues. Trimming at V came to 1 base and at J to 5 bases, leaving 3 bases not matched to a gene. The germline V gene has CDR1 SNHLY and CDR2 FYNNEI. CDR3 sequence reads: CASSEERTGTGELFF. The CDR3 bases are TGTGCCAGCAGTGAAGAGAGGACAGGGACCGGGGAGCTGTTTTTT.

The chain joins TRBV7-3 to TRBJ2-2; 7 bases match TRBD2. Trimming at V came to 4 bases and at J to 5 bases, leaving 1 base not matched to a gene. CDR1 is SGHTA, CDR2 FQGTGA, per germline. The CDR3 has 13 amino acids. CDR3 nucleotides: TGTGCCAGCAGCTCCGGGGGGACCGGGGAGCTGTTTTTT. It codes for CASSSGGTGELFF.

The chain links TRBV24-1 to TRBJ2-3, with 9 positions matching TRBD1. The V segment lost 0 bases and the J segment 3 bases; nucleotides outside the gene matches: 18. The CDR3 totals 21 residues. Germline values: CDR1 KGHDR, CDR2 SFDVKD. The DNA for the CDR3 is TGTGCCACCAGTGATTTGCCGGGACAGGGTACCGCCGTAAGAAAAACAGATACGCAGTATTTT. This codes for CATSDLPGQGTAVRKTDTQYF.

The CDR3 coding sequence is TGTGCCAGTAGTAAACTGGGGCAAGGTCAGCCCCAGCATTTT. Its protein is CASSKLGQGQPQHF. The rearrangement uses TRBV19 and TRBJ1-5, with a weak D call TRBD1 (5 bases). The CDR3 runs 14 residues. Trimming stripped 4 bases from V and 6 bases from J, with 13 bases between. Germline V gene lookup returns CDR1 LNHDA and CDR2 SQIVND (reference sequence).

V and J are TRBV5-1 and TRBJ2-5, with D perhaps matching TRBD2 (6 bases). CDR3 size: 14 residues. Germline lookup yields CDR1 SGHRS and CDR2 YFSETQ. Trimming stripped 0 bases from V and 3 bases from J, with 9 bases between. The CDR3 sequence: CASSLEGGEETQYF. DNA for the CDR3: TGCGCCAGCAGCTTGGAGGGAGGTGAAGAGACCCAGTACTTC.